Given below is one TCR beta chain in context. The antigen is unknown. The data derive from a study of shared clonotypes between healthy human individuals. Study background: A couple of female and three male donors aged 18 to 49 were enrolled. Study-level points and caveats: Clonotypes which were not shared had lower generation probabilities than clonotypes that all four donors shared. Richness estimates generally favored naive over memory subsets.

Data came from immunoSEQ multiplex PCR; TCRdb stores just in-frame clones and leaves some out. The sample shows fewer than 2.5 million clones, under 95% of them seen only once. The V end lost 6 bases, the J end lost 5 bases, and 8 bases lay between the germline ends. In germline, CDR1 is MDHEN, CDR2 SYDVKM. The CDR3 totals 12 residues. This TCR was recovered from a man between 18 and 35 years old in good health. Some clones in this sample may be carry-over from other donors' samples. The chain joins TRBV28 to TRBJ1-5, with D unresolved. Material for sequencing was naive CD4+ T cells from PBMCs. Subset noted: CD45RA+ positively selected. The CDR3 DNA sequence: TGTGCCAGCAGCCGAGGACATCAGCCCCAGCATTTT. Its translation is CASSRGHQPQHF.